This T cell receptor beta chain was retrieved from a study of shared T cell receptors in the human thymus (dated by TCRdb to the early 2020s). For context, the study as a whole: The study examined how the human thymus generates shared, self-reactive T-cell receptor alpha chains.

The library was made by the immunoSEQ multiplex PCR assay. The table was pulled from immuneACCESS by TCRdb, which kept in-frame rearrangements only. Such tables lose some clones; where checked, under half of the loss comes from unresolved V genes, and the rest has no known cause. The sample table contains 600,000 to 900,000 clones; only one count was recorded for 80% to 90% of them. The ten largest clones add up to around 0.01% of the sample. With regard to this clone: Its antigen is still unknown. At one end, the junction sequence differs from germline, possibly due to a read error.

This same sample was also part of a study on human thymus T cells. As that second study puts it: In Finland, the donors were immunologically healthy infants who were having open corrective cardiac surgery for congenital heart defects. Thymus tissue was collected as surgical resects that were removed during corrective cardiac surgery. Biased V and J gene segment usage appeared to be present in both thymic and peripheral blood repertoires. The related research found that thymic TCR repertoires overlapped highly between unrelated individuals. TCR alpha and beta repertoires from fewer than ten infant thymus samples and a few related peripheral blood samples were characterized in the study. The infant donors were roughly 7 to 244 days old, and the cohort included over 5 males and a couple of females. Thymocytes were released mechanically from tissue and stored at -70 °C as pellets of roughly 9.5-32 million cells. Genomic DNA was extracted from frozen cell pellets with a QIAsymphony instrument. The immunoSEQ multiplex PCR assay was used to amplify the TCRB and TCRAD loci from a standardized quantity of quality-controlled genomic DNA. Amplicons spanned the V(D)J region at a length sufficient to cover the CDR3 and identify V and J genes. Through the commercial immunoSEQ service, the amplicons were sequenced on an Illumina platform. Primer bias and sequencing errors were corrected as previously described, and TCRAD and TCRB were defined on the basis of the IMGT database. Analysis of the repertoires was done with immunoSEQ Analyzer 3.0 and VDJTools and included basic statistics, V/J segment usage, diversity estimates, rarefaction and pairwise overlap. To estimate diversity, the Chao1, ChaoE, Efron-Thisted, Shannon and inverse Simpson indices were applied, and diversity was also estimated on datasets down-sampled to the smallest sample. Repertoire overlap used strict matching of CDR3 nucleotide sequence, V gene and J gene, with Jaccard-based multidimensional scaling clustering. On average, around 780,000 unique TCRB clonotypes were obtained from thymus samples, compared with approximately 82,000 from blood samples.

This clonotype was sampled from a girl under three years old with a congenital heart defect. Donor details come from another sample of the same person, matched by shared clones. The source material was thymocytes.

The nucleotides are TGCGCCAGCAACCAAGAAACACGAAGCCGACTTGAAGCTTTCTTT. Translated, it gives CASNQETRSRLEAFF. The chain is encoded by TRBV4-1 joined to TRBJ1-1; a confident D gene designation cannot be given. Inclusive of the bounding cysteine and phenylalanine, the CDR3 is 15 residues long. Here the CDR3 DNA is all that survives: 45 bases in frame from base 1. CDR1 is given as MGHRA and CDR2 as YSYEKL, both from the germline V gene.